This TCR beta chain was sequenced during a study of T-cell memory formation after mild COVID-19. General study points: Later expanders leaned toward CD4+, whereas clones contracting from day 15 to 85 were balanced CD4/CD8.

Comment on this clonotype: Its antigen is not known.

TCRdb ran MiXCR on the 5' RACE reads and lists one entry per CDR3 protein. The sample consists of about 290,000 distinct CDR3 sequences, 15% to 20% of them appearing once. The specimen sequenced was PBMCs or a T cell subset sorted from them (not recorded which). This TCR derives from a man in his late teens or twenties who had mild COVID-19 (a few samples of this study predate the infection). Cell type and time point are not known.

This CDR3 reads CASSPLRAAGGIHEQFF. CDR3 nucleotides: TGTGCCAGCAGCCCATTACGAGCGGCAGGGGGGATTCATGAGCAGTTCTTC. The chain employs TRBV7-9 and TRBJ2-1, with D possibly TRBD1 on 7 matching bases. The CDR3 length is 17 residues. CDR1 and CDR2 (germline): SEHNR, FQNEAQ (reference sequence). The V end was cut by 5 bases, the J end by 8 bases, with 25 bases between.